The sequence of this T cell receptor beta chain was determined in a study of siplizumab effects on memory and regulatory T cells. The study, taken as a whole, reports: In roughly 80-97% of proliferating CD4+ or CD8+ clones, a naive or memory phenotype could not be assigned.

Assays captured roughly 9.3 x 10^4 TCR templates per sample. TCRdb's table, derived via immunoSEQ multiplex PCR, lists solely in-frame clones and lacks some. The sample includes 85,000 to 130,000 clones, approximately 90% of them seen just once. V lost 0 bases to trimming and J lost 9 bases, with 16 bases between them. Germline CDR1 SGDLS, CDR2 YYNGEE. The CDR3 spans 14 residues. Concerning this clone itself: What it recognizes is unknown. The same CDR3 also results from other DNA sequences found in this sample.

This receptor was obtained from a human donor in good health. This chain links TRBV9 with TRBJ2-7; TRBD1 might be the D (5 bases). The specimen sequenced was Tregs sorted from blood. The chain's CDR3 is CASSVVQDKGPQYF. The CDR3 DNA follows: TGTGCCAGCAGCGTAGTTCAGGACAAGGGTCCGCAGTACTTC.